The T cell receptor beta chain described here comes from a study of beta chain features in type 1 diabetes. Study context: The patients were much like the healthy donors in age, gender and cell yields. Cells sorted and examined across all samples totaled more than 90,000,000. Study outcomes and limitations: People with Type 1 diabetes carried modestly yet significantly shorter TCRB CDR3s in all four CD4+ subsets.

V gave up 10 bases and J gave up 5 bases; unmatched junction bases: 5. Germline V lookup: CDR1 ENHRY, CDR2 SYGVKD. The CDR3 consists of 12 residues. Expressed TCRB transcripts were sequenced because the isolated RNA had all been reverse transcribed beforehand. Average reads for naive, central memory and regulatory T cell samples were roughly 3.5 million. Sequenced by immunoSEQ multiplex PCR; TCRdb stores in-frame clones only, minus some. The sample includes hundreds of thousands of clones, roughly 11% of them seen just once. About this clone: Its cognate antigen is unknown.

Averaging approximately 120 mL, one heparinised blood draw came from each individual donor. The V and J genes are TRBV10-3 and TRBJ2-3; 8 nucleotides agree with TRBD2. This sequence was found in a man aged 25 to 40 with type 1 diabetes. Source material: naive CD4+ T cells from blood. The DNA of the CDR3 is TGTGCCACCGGGGGGGCCGGAGATACGCAGTATTTT. The encoded protein is CATGGAGDTQYF.